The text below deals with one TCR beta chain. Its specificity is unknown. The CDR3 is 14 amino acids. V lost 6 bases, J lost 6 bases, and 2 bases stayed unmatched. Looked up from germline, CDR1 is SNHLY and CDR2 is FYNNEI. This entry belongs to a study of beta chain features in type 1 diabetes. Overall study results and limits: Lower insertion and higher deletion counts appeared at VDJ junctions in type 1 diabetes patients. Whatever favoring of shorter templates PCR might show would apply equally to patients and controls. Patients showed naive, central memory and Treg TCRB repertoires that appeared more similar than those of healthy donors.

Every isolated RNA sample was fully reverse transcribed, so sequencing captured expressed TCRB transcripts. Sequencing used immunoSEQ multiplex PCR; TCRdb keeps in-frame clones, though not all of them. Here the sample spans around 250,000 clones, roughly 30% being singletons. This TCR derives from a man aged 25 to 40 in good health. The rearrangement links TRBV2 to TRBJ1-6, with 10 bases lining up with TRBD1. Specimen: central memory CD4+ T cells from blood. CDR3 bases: TGTGCCAGCAGAGGACAGGGGGTTAATTCACCCCTCCACTTT. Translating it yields CASRGQGVNSPLHF.